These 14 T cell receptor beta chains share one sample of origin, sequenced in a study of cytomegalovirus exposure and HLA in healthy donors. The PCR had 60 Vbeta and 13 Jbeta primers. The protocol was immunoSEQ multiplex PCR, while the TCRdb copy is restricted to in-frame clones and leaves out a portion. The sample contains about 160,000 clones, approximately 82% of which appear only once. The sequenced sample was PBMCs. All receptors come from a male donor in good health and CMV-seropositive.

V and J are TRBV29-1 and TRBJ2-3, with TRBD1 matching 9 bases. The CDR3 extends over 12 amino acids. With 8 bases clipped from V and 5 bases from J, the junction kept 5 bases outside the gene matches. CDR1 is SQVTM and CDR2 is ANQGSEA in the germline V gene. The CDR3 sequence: CSSDRGLDTQYF. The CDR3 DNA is TGCAGCTCCGACAGGGGGTTAGATACGCAGTATTTT.

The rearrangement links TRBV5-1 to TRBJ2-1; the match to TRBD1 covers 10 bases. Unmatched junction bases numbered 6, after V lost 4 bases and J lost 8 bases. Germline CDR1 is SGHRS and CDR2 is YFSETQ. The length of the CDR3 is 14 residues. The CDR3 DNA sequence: TGCGCCAGCAGCGTCGGACAGGGGGGGGATGAGCAGTTCTTC. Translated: CASSVGQGGDEQFF.

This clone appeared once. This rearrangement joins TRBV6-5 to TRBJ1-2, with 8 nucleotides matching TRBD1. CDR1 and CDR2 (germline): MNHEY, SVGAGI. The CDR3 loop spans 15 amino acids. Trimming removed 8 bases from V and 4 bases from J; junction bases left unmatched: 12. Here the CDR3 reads CASAFGTGDFYGYTF. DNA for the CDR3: TGTGCCAGCGCCTTTGGGACAGGAGACTTCTATGGCTACACCTTC.

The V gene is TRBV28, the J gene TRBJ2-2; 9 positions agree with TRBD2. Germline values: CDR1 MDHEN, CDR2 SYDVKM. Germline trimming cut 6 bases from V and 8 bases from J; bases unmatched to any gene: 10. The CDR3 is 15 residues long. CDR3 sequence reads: CASSAGSSGSGELFF. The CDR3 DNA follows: TGTGCCAGCAGCGCGGGGAGTAGCGGGAGTGGGGAGCTGTTTTTT.

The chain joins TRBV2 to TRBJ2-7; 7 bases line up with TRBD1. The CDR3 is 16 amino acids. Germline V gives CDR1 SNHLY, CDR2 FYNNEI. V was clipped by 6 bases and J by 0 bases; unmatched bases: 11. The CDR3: CASRGHSGQISYEQYF. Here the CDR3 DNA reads TGTGCCAGCAGAGGACACTCGGGACAGATCTCCTACGAGCAGTACTTC. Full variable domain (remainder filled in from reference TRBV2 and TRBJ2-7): EPEVTQTPSHQVTQMGQEVILRCVPISNHLYFYWYRQILGQKVEFLVSFYNNEISEKSEIFDDQFSVERPDGSNFTLKIRSTKLEDSAMYFCASRGHSGQISYEQYFGPGTRLTVT.

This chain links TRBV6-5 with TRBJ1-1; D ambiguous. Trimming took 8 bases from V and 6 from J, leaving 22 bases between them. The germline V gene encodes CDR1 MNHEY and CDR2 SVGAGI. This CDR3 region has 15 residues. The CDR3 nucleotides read TGTGCCAGCCACACGGCAGCGGTGGGAAGCCCTGAAGCTTTCTTT. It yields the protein CASHTAAVGSPEAFF.

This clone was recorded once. The CDR3 DNA sequence: TGTGCCAGCAGCTTAGCCCTAACAGGGATTAGCAATCAGCCCCAGCATTTT. Translation: CASSLALTGISNQPQHF. The chain recombines TRBV7-9 with TRBJ1-5; perhaps TRBD1 as D (6 bases). Germline CDR1 reads SEHNR; CDR2 reads FQNEAQ (reference sequence). The ends were cut back, 0 bases at V and 0 bases at J, with 12 bases in the middle. CDR3 size: 17 residues.

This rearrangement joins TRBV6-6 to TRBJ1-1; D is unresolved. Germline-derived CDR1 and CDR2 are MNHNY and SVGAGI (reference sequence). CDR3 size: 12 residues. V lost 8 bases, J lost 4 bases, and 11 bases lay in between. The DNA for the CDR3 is TGTGCCAGCGTAACAAGCGCCACTGAAGCTTTCTTT. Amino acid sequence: CASVTSATEAFF.

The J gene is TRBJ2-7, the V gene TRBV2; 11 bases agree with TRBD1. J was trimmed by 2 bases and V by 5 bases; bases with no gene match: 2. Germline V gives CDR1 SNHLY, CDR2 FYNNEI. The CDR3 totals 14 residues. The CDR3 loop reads CASSWTGGPYEQYF. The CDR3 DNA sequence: TGTGCCAGCAGTTGGACAGGGGGCCCCTACGAGCAGTACTTC.

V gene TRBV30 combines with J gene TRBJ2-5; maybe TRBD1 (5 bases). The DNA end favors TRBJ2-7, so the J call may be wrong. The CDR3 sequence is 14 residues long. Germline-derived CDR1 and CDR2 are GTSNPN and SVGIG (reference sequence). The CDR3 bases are TGTGCCTGGGCCGCCGGACAACTCTCCTACGAGCAGTACTTC. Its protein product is CAWAAGQLSYEQYF.

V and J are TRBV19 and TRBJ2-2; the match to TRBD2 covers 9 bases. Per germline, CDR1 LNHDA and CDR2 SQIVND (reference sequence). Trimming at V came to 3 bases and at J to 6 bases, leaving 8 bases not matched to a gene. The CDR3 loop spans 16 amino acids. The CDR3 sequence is CASSIGAGGPPGELFF. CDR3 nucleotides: TGTGCCAGTAGTATTGGAGCGGGGGGCCCCCCCGGGGAGCTGTTTTTT.

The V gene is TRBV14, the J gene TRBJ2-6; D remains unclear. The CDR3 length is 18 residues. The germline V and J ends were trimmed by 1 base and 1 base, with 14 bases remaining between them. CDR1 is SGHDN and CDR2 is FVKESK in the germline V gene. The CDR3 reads CASSQGFREQSGANVLTF. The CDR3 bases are TGTGCCAGCAGCCAAGGGTTCCGTGAACAGTCTGGGGCCAACGTCCTGACTTTC.

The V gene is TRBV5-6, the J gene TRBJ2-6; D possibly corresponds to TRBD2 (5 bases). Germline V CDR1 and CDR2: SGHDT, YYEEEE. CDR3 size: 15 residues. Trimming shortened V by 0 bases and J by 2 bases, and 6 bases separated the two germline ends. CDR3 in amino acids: CASSLEGAGANVLTF. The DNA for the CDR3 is TGTGCCAGCAGCTTGGAGGGAGCTGGGGCCAACGTCCTGACTTTC.

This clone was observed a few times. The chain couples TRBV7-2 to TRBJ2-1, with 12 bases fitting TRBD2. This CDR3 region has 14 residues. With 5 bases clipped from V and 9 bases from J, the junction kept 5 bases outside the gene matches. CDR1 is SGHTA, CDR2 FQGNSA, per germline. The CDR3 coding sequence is TGTGCCAGCAGCCCGCGACTAGCGGGAGCTGAGCAGTTCTTC. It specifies CASSPRLAGAEQFF.